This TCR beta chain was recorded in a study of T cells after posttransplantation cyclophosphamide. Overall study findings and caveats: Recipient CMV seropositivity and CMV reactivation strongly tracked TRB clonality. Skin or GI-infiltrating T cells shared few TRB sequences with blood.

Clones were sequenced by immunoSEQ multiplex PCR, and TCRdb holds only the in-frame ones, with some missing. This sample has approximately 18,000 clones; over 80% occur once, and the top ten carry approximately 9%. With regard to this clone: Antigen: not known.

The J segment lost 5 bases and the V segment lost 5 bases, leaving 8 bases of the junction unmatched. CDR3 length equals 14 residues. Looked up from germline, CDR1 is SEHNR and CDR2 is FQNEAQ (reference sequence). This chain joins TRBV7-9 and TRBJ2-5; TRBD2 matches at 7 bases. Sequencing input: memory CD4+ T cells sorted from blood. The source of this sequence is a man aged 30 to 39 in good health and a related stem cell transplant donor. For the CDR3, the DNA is TGTGCCAGCAGCCAGCGGGGAGGTGGGGAGACCCAGTACTTC. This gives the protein CASSQRGGGETQYF.